These 6 T cell receptor beta chains were all obtained from the same sample, sequenced in a study of tissue T cells after allogeneic stem cell transplantation. The protocol was immunoSEQ multiplex PCR, while the TCRdb copy is restricted to in-frame clones and leaves out a portion. The profile shows tens of thousands of clones, 80% to 95% of them singletons. Sequencing used blood, obtained before transplantation. Receptor source: a woman aged 35-70 years who later had graft-versus-host disease after an allogeneic stem cell transplant.

J is TRBJ2-1 and V is TRBV11-3, with TRBD1 matching 9 bases. J was trimmed by 2 bases and V by 5 bases; bases with no gene match: 4. The CDR3 has 15 residues. Germline CDR1 is SGHNT and CDR2 is YENEEA. CDR3 amino acids: CASSPGQGTYNEQFF. In DNA form, the CDR3 reads TGTGCCAGCAGCCCTGGACAGGGGACCTACAATGAGCAGTTCTTC.

The rearrangement uses TRBV7-2 and TRBJ1-1; D is ambiguous. V was pared by 2 bases and J by 1 base, with 5 bases between. From germline, CDR1 is SGHTA and CDR2 FQGNSA. This CDR3 has 13 amino acids. The chain's CDR3 is CASSLYGNTEAFF. CDR3 bases: TGTGCCAGCAGCTTATACGGGAACACTGAAGCTTTCTTT.

The chain has TRBV3-1 (or the pseudogene TRBV3-2) and TRBJ2-1, with TRBD2 matching 11 bases. V shed 3 bases and J 2 bases; nucleotides not matched to a gene: 3. Germline CDR1 is LGHDT and CDR2 is YNNKEL (reference sequence). The CDR3 has 16 amino acids. The CDR3 region has the DNA TGTGCCAGCAGCCATGATAGCGGGAGGGCCTACAATGAGCAGTTCTTC. Amino acid sequence: CASSHDSGRAYNEQFF.

This clone was seen a few times. The chain couples TRBV6-5 to TRBJ2-1, with D unresolved. This CDR3 is built from 13 residues. CDR1 and CDR2 (germline): MNHEY, SVGAGI. The V gene lost 2 bases and the J gene lost 4 bases, with 6 bases spanning the gap. The CDR3 DNA reads as TGTGCCAGCAGTTACAGTTCTTACAATGAGCAGTTCTTC. It encodes CASSYSSYNEQFF.

The V call is TRBV5-1, the J call TRBJ2-7; 8 bases line up with TRBD1. V was pared by 4 bases and J by 3 bases, with 6 bases of the junction left unmatched. Germline values: CDR1 SGHRS, CDR2 YFSETQ. CDR3 size: 14 residues. The CDR3 sequence: CASSGQGGHYEQYF. The DNA for the CDR3 is TGCGCCAGCAGCGGACAGGGAGGCCACTACGAGCAGTACTTC.

This chain connects TRBV6-2 or TRBV6-3 to TRBJ2-3; the D gene is possibly TRBD2 (6 bases). The germline V and J ends were trimmed by 6 bases and 0 bases, with 13 bases remaining between them. CDR1 is MNHEY and CDR2 is SVGEGT in the germline V gene. This CDR3 comprises 15 residues. CDR3 coding DNA: TGTGCCAGCAGCCAATCTAGCGCTAGCACAGATACGCAGTATTTT. This sequence encodes CASSQSSASTDTQYF.